The T cell receptor (beta chain) under discussion was sequenced for a study of T-cell memory formation after mild COVID-19. General study results and limits: Contracting CD4+ clones were located mainly in CM and EM, and CD8+ clones in EMRA. Clones shrinking between day 15 and 85 showed a balanced CD4/CD8 split, and those that grew later tilted toward CD4+.

V lost 4 bases and J lost 2, with 18 bases in between. The CDR3 covers 16 residues. Germline V gene data show CDR1 as SGHVS and CDR2 as FQNEAQ. This clonotype has only a few counts. What it recognizes is unknown. Employing constant-segment primers, 5'RACE generated TCR alpha and TCR beta cDNA libraries bearing sample barcodes and UMIs. TCRdb passed the 5' RACE reads through MiXCR, listing each CDR3 protein once. The data hold 250,000 to 400,000 distinct CDR3 sequences, with 14% observed a single time. The origin of this receptor is a man between 18 and 29 years old who had mild COVID-19 (a few samples of this study predate the infection). Cell type and time point are not known. V is TRBV7-8 and J is TRBJ2-7; D is undetermined. Input material: PBMCs or a T cell subset sorted from them (not recorded which). Written as DNA, the CDR3 is TGTGCCAGCAGCTCGAGTGTGGGTTCCAAGCCCTACGAGCAGTACTTC. Translated: CASSSSVGSKPYEQYF.